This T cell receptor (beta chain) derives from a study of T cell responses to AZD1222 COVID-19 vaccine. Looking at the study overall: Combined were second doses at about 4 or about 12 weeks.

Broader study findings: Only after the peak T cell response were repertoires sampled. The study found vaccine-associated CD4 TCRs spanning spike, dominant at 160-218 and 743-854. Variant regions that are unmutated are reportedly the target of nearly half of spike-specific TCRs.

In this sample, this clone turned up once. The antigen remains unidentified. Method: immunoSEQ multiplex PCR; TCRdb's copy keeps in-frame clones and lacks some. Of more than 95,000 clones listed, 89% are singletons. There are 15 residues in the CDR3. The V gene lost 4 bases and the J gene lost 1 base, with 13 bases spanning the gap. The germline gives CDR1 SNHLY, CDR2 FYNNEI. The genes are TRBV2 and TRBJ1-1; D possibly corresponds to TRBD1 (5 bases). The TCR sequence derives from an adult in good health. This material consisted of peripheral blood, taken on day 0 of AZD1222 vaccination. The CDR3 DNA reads TGTGCCAGCAGTGGCGGGGGAGCTCAGAACACTGAAGCTTTCTTT. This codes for CASSGGGAQNTEAFF. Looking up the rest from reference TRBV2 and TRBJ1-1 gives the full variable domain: EPEVTQTPSHQVTQMGQEVILRCVPISNHLYFYWYRQILGQKVEFLVSFYNNEISEKSEIFDDQFSVERPDGSNFTLKIRSTKLEDSAMYFCASSGGGAQNTEAFFGQGTRLTVV.